This T cell receptor (beta chain) stems from a study of blood T cell repertoires in COVID-19. Overall study context: Nucleic acid was either cDNA or gDNA, and it came from T cells, B-cell-depleted T cells, or PBMCs.

Per the germline V gene, CDR1 is MNHEY and CDR2 is SVGAGI. V dropped 5 bases and J dropped 8 bases, with 15 bases sitting between them. The CDR3 contains 13 residues. The protocol was immunoSEQ multiplex PCR, while the TCRdb copy is restricted to in-frame clones and leaves out a portion. Of about 160,000 clones in the sample, roughly 85% were seen once. This chain uses TRBV6-5 with TRBJ1-2, with D perhaps matching TRBD1 (6 bases). The source material was peripheral blood. The TCR comes from a man aged 35-49 years with acute or convalescent COVID-19. The CDR3 sequence is CASSRGQNEGYTF. CDR3 sequence (DNA): TGTGCCAGCAGTCGGGGACAAAACGAAGGCTACACCTTC.